This is a list of T cell receptor beta chains from one sample in a study of technical replicates of blood from a few donors. Libraries were prepared by immunoSEQ multiplex PCR; TCRdb keeps only in-frame clonotypes and omits some of them. This sample has almost 90,000 clones, with around 93% found just once. Material for sequencing was T cells isolated from PBMCs. These receptor sequences come from a human donor in good health. CDR3s include the opening cysteine and the closing phenylalanine or tryptophan. A D gene is named only where the DNA matches it firmly. Part of the rows lack a size; the others show once, few, many or a class for expanded clones.

J | size | D | V | DNA | CDR3
TRBJ2-1 | once | . | TRBV5-1 | TGCGCCAGCAGCCCGACAGGCCCTTACAATGAGCAGTTCTTC | CASSPTGPYNEQFF
TRBJ1-5 | . | . | TRBV18 | TGTGCCAGCTCACCAACAGGCCTCAATCAGCCCCAGCATTTT | CASSPTGLNQPQHF
TRBJ1-1 | . | TRBD1 | TRBV10-3 | TGTGCCATCGTAAGGCAGGGGGGCCCTGAAGCTTTCTTT | CAIVRQGGPEAFF
TRBJ2-7 | . | TRBD2 | TRBV10-1 | TGCGCCAGCAATAAGGCTAGCGGGTCCTACGAGCAGTACTTC | CASNKASGSYEQYF
TRBJ2-1 | . | TRBD2 | TRBV6-4 | TGTGCCAGCAGTGACTCCCCGGGAGGGCCGTACAATGAGCAGTTCTTC | CASSDSPGGPYNEQFF
TRBJ2-4 | . | TRBD1 | TRBV27 | TGTGCCAGCAGTTACTCAGGGGGAAACATTCAGTACTTC | CASSYSGGNIQYF
TRBJ2-1 | . | TRBD2 | TRBV25-1 | TGTGCCAGCAGTCAAACCGGACTAGCGGGGTACAATGAGCAGTTCTTC | CASSQTGLAGYNEQFF
TRBJ1-1 | . | TRBD1 | TRBV9 | TGTGCCAGCAGCCCTAGGACAGGGACTGAAGCTTTCTTT | CASSPRTGTEAFF
TRBJ2-1 | . | TRBD2 | TRBV28 | TGTGCCAGCAGTTTAGTAGCGGGAGCGAATGAGCAGTTCTTC | CASSLVAGANEQFF
TRBJ1-1 | once | . | TRBV5-1 | TGCGCCAGCAGCTTCAACATGAACACTGAAGCTTTCTTT | CASSFNMNTEAFF
TRBJ1-1 | . | . | TRBV11-2 | TGTGCCAGCAGCTTAGACAGGCTGAACACTGAAGCTTTCTTT | CASSLDRLNTEAFF
TRBJ2-7 | once | TRBD2 | TRBV7-2 | TGTGCCAGCAGCGTTAGCGGGGTAAGCTCCTACGAGCAGTACTTC | CASSVSGVSSYEQYF
TRBJ2-7 | . | TRBD1 | TRBV11-3 | TGTGCCAGCAAAGGGACAGGGGCCTACGAGCAGTACTTC | CASKGTGAYEQYF
TRBJ2-7 | once | TRBD1 | TRBV9 | TGTGCCAGCAGCACCCGGACAGGGGACGAGCAGTACTTC | CASSTRTGDEQYF
TRBJ2-5 | . | . | TRBV5-5 | TGTGCCAGCAGCTTGGTAGCGGAGGAAGAGACCCAGTACTTC | CASSLVAEEETQYF
TRBJ2-7 | once | . | TRBV5-4 | TGTGCCAGCAGTCAGCAGGGGCTTCGACTCTACGAGCAGTACTTC | CASSQQGLRLYEQYF
TRBJ2-3 | . | TRBD2 | TRBV7-9 | TGTGCCAGCAGCTTAGACCTAAGCGGGAGATGGGCAGATACGCAGTATTTT | CASSLDLSGRWADTQYF
TRBJ2-1 | . | TRBD2 | TRBV27 | TGTGCCAGCAGCCAACGGCCGGGACTAGCGGGAGTAAATGAGCAGTTCTTC | CASSQRPGLAGVNEQFF
TRBJ1-2 | . | . | TRBV28 | TGTGCCAGCAGTCCCGGGGGGGCAGACCAATCTAACTATGGCTACACCTTC | CASSPGGADQSNYGYTF
TRBJ2-1 | . | TRBD2 | TRBV19 | TGTGCCAGCAATGACTTATACGTAGCGGGAGGGTCCTACAATGAGCAGTTCTTC | CASNDLYVAGGSYNEQFF
TRBJ2-7 | . | TRBD1 | TRBV15 | TGTGCCACCAGCAGAACCGTCGATAGGACAGGGGGCGGGCAGTACTTC | CATSRTVDRTGGGQYF
TRBJ1-1 | . | TRBD1 | TRBV9 | TGTGCCAGCAGCCCAGGACAGGGGACTTACACTGAAGCTTTCTTT | CASSPGQGTYTEAFF
TRBJ1-2 | . | . | TRBV28 | TGTGCCAGCAGTTTTCCCGGGGTACCCCATGGCTACACCTTC | CASSFPGVPHGYTF
TRBJ1-5 | . | TRBD1 | TRBV5-6 | TGTGCCAGCAGCTTTGGGACAGACAATCAGCCCCAGCATTTT | CASSFGTDNQPQHF
TRBJ1-1 | . | TRBD1 | TRBV5-1 | TGCGCCAGCAGCCCCGGGACAGGGGACACTGAAGCTTTCTTT | CASSPGTGDTEAFF
TRBJ2-5 | . | . | TRBV30 | TGTGCCTGGGCGAGACAGCAACAAGAGACCCAGTACTTC | CAWARQQQETQYF
TRBJ2-7 | . | . | TRBV2 | TGTGCCAGCAGACAGGGAGTCTACGAGCAGTACTTC | CASRQGVYEQYF
TRBJ2-7 | once | TRBD1 | TRBV29-1 | TGCAGCGTTGAAAATCGTTCTGGGACAGGGGTTACCTACGAGCAGTACTTC | CSVENRSGTGVTYEQYF
TRBJ1-2 | . | . | TRBV7-3 | TGTGCCAGCAGCCGGGACAATAACTATGGCTACACCTTC | CASSRDNNYGYTF
TRBJ2-3 | once | TRBD1 | TRBV2 | TGTGCCAGCAGGACCGACAGGGATTTTTTCACAGATACGCAGTATTTT | CASRTDRDFFTDTQYF
TRBJ1-3 | . | . | TRBV11-3 | TGTGCCAGCAGCTTAAATTTTATCTTCGGTTCACCCATATATTTT | CASSLNFIFGSPIYF
TRBJ2-7 | few | TRBD1 | TRBV4-1 | TGCGCCAGCAGCCGGACCGGGACAGCCTACGACGAGCAGTACTTC | CASSRTGTAYDEQYF
TRBJ1-2 | . | . | TRBV7-9 | TGTGCCAGCAGCTTACTGAGGGCAGGTACTAACTATGGCTACACCTTC | CASSLLRAGTNYGYTF
TRBJ2-1 | . | . | TRBV27 | TGTGCCAGCACTCTTTATTATACGGGAGTTGCGAATGAGCAGTTCTTC | CASTLYYTGVANEQFF
TRBJ2-5 | . | TRBD2 | TRBV5-4 | TGTGCCAGCAGCGCCGCCAGACTAGCGGGAATCGTTGAGACCCAGTACTTC | CASSAARLAGIVETQYF
TRBJ2-3 | once | . | TRBV5-4 | TGTGCCAGCAGACTGGACTATACACGCACAGATACGCAGTATTTT | CASRLDYTRTDTQYF
TRBJ2-1 | . | . | TRBV19 | TGTGCCAGTAGTATAATAACTAGAAGTTTCGGTAATGAGCAGTTCTTC | CASSIITRSFGNEQFF
TRBJ2-4 | once | . | TRBV15 | TGTGCCACCAGCCGCCCAGGGTTTCCCAAAAACATTCAGTACTTC | CATSRPGFPKNIQYF
TRBJ2-5 | once | TRBD1 | TRBV11-1 | TGCGCCAGCAGCTTGAGGGACAGCCAAGAGACCCAGTACTTC | CASSLRDSQETQYF
TRBJ1-2 | once | . | TRBV19 | TGTGCCAGTAGTACAGGGGATTGGGGCTACACCTTC | CASSTGDWGYTF
TRBJ1-4 | . | . | TRBV18 | TGTGCCAGCTCACCCGGCAGACAGAATAATGAAAAACTGTTTTTT | CASSPGRQNNEKLFF
TRBJ1-1 | . | TRBD1 | TRBV28 | TGTGCCAGCAGAAGACAGGGGAGGGGCACTGAAGCTTTCTTT | CASRRQGRGTEAFF
TRBJ2-7 | . | . | TRBV4-2 | TGTGCCAGCAGCCAAGAGCCGGGACTTCAAGGTGGCGAGCAGTACTTC | CASSQEPGLQGGEQYF
TRBJ2-7 | . | . | TRBV13 | TGTGCCAGCAGCTCCGGGACAAACCGGCCCCCTGAACAGTACTTC | CASSSGTNRPPEQYF
TRBJ2-7 | . | . | TRBV28 | TGTGCCAGCAGGGAAGGCAGGGCCCACGAGCAGTACTTC | CASREGRAHEQYF
TRBJ1-1 | . | TRBD1 | TRBV5-6 | TGTGCCAGCAGCCAGGGGGACACTGAAGCTTTCTTT | CASSQGDTEAFF
TRBJ2-5 | . | . | TRBV5-1 | TGCGCCAGCAGCTTCCACGAGGGAGCGGAAGAGACCCAGTACTTC | CASSFHEGAEETQYF
TRBJ1-3 | . | . | TRBV7-2 | TGTGCCAGCAGCTTAGGGCGAGCGGCTGGAAACACCATATATTTT | CASSLGRAAGNTIYF
TRBJ2-1 | . | TRBD2 | TRBV14 | TGTGCCAGCAGCCAAGTTAGCGGGAGCTACAATGAGCAGTTCTTC | CASSQVSGSYNEQFF
TRBJ1-2 | . | . | TRBV19 | TGTGCCAGTAGTCCACGAGGGGAGGGGGTCGGCTATGGCTACACCTTC | CASSPRGEGVGYGYTF
TRBJ2-5 | . | . | TRBV5-1 | TGCGCCAGCAGCTTGGTTTCCCAGCAGGTCCAGTACTTC | CASSLVSQQVQYF
TRBJ2-3 | . | TRBD1 | TRBV6-5 | TGTGCCAGCAGGATCAGGGGGTATTCAGATACGCAGTATTTT | CASRIRGYSDTQYF
TRBJ1-3 | . | . | TRBV29-1 | TGCAGCGTTGTGGCCTCTGGAAACACCATATATTTT | CSVVASGNTIYF
TRBJ2-5 | . | . | TRBV9 | TGTGCCAGCAGCGTAGGGGTCCTAGAGAGTTTGGAGACCCAGTACTTC | CASSVGVLESLETQYF
TRBJ1-4 | . | TRBD1 | TRBV7-6 | TGTGCCAGCAGCGTTCACAGGGGGGCGAATGAAAAACTGTTTTTT | CASSVHRGANEKLFF
TRBJ2-7 | . | . | TRBV5-1 | TGCGCCAGCAGCCCCGCAGGGGCCTCCTACGAGCAGTACTTC | CASSPAGASYEQYF
TRBJ1-2 | . | TRBD1 | TRBV5-4 | TGTGCCAGCAGCGGAGGACAGGAGATACACCTCTATGGCTACACCTTC | CASSGGQEIHLYGYTF
TRBJ2-3 | . | TRBD2 | TRBV28 | TGTGCCAGCAGTTTACATGGACTAGACTCAGATACGCAGTATTTT | CASSLHGLDSDTQYF
TRBJ1-2 | . | . | TRBV7-2 | TGTGCCAGCAGCTGGGACACAAACAACTATGGCTACACCTTC | CASSWDTNNYGYTF